This T cell receptor (beta chain) comes out of a study of T cells in Graves' hyperthyroidism and ophthalmopathy. Study findings and constraints: Ophthalmopathy could be told apart from stable hyperthyroidism with a 13 V-J model.

Template material for amplifying TCR beta CDR3 regions consisted of RNA transcripts. The HTBI primer set drove a first-round RT-PCR of the TCR CDR3. TCRdb re-analysed the multiplex PCR reads in MiXCR, keeping a single row per CDR3 protein. The sample comprises fewer than 200,000 distinct CDR3 sequences, over 15% of which are singletons, and 25% to 30% rests with the top ten. Reasons for excluding patients were uncontrolled infection, other autoimmune disease, pregnancy or lactation. From 10 ml of fresh peripheral blood, PBMCs were isolated. In its sample, this clonotype was seen many times. Its cognate antigen is unknown. The CDR3 length is 13 residues. Germline CDR1 is SNHLY and CDR2 is FYNNEI. Trimming cost V 1 base and J 13 bases, with 16 bases left between them.

The chain uses TRBV2 and TRBJ1-1; tentative D call: TRBD1 (6 bases). Sequenced input: blood. This sequence originates from a woman in her 50s with Graves' hyperthyroidism. CDR3 nucleotide sequence: TGTGCCAGCAGTGAAGATATACAGGGCGGATTTTTCTTT. Its translation: CASSEDIQGGFFF. Drawing the rest from reference TRBV2 and TRBJ1-1, the complete variable domain is EPEVTQTPSHQVTQMGQEVILRCVPISNHLYFYWYRQILGQKVEFLVSFYNNEISEKSEIFDDQFSVERPDGSNFTLKIRSTKLEDSAMYFCASSEDIQGGFFFGQGTRLTVV.